The 3 T cell receptor beta chains in this list originate from one sample, sequenced in a study of vaccination effects on CD4 cells after COVID-19. Viral peptide pools were used in the ViraFEST assay to expand antigen-specific CD4+ T cells, and sequencing came afterward. Culturing for 10 days preceded CD4+ T cell isolation. It was two doses of either the BNT162b2 or mRNA-1273 vaccine that participants received. Sequencing used immunoSEQ multiplex PCR; TCRdb keeps in-frame clones, though not all of them. The sample records roughly 70,000 clones, just under 75% being singletons. Their antigen targets remain unknown. The specimen comprised CD4+ T cells from PBMCs cultured with HCoV-229E spike peptides, sampled after COVID-19 vaccination. The source of these receptors is a human donor who received a COVID-19 vaccine.

The V call is TRBV2, the J call TRBJ1-1; D is uncertain. The V gene's germline CDR1 is SNHLY and CDR2 FYNNEI. The CDR3 has 14 amino acids. Trimming left V 4 bases short and J 0 bases short, with 9 bases between. The CDR3 here is CASSVFSMNTEAFF. DNA for the CDR3: TGTGCCAGCAGTGTCTTCAGCATGAACACTGAAGCTTTCTTT.

This chain connects TRBV4-3 to TRBJ1-2; D gene uncertain. The CDR3 is 14 residues long. Germline V gives CDR1 LGHNA, CDR2 YSLEER. Trimming removed 1 base at V and 4 bases at J, with 10 bases between. The CDR3 region has the DNA TGCGCCAGCAGCCAAGGCGCGCAGACCTATGGCTACACCTTC. This gives the protein CASSQGAQTYGYTF.

The genes are TRBV6-5 and TRBJ1-1; D unclear. The germline V and J ends were trimmed by 8 bases and 1 base, with 17 bases remaining between them. The CDR3 runs to 15 residues. CDR1 MNHEY and CDR2 SVGAGI come from the germline V gene. The CDR3 DNA reads as TGTGCCAGCGGAGTCGCGGGGATAGGGAACACTGAAGCTTTCTTT. Encoded protein: CASGVAGIGNTEAFF.